Listed below are T cell receptor beta chains from one sample, sequenced in a study of CD8 T cells in ankylosing spondylitis. A single record per CDR3 protein comes from TCRdb applying MiXCR to the 5' RACE reads. The profile shows 500,000 to 550,000 distinct CDR3 sequences, more than 9.5% of them singletons. Sequenced material: blood, either unsorted or a sorted T cell fraction (not recorded which). These receptors were taken from a male donor with ankylosing spondylitis. Both conserved end residues are part of each CDR3. A D gene is named only where the DNA matches it firmly. Clone size appears in some rows only: once, few, many, or a class for an expanded clone.

>-|-|TRBJ2-1|TRBV24-1
CATSDPRTVGTQFF
TGTGCCACCAGTGATCCGAGGACAGTAGGTACGCAGTTCTTC
>few|-|TRBJ2-1|TRBV20-1
CSAPRGGPFLYNEQFF
TGCAGTGCCCCCAGGGGAGGGCCGTTTTTGTACAATGAGCAGTTCTTC
>-|-|TRBJ2-6|TRBV5-5
CASSIRSSGANVLTF
TGTGCCAGCAGCATCCGTAGCTCTGGGGCCAACGTCCTGACTTTC
>-|-|TRBJ1-3|TRBV5-1
CASSWGTTGNTIYF
TGCGCCAGCAGCTGGGGGACAACTGGAAACACCATATATTTT
>many|-|TRBJ2-3|TRBV11-3
CASSLRGAQLADTQYF
TGTGCCAGCAGCTTAAGGGGGGCCCAGCTAGCGGATACGCAGTATTTT
>-|-|TRBJ1-4|TRBV10-2
CASSDWRRTNEKLFF
TGCGCCAGCAGTGATTGGAGAAGGACTAATGAAAAACTGTTTTTT
>-|-|TRBJ1-1|TRBV5-1
CASSFHDGSTEAFF
TGCGCCAGCAGCTTCCACGATGGGAGCACTGAAGCTTTCTTT
>-|-|TRBJ2-2|TRBV19
CASSKIGGSNTGELFF
TGTGCCAGTAGTAAAATCGGAGGATCGAACACCGGGGAGCTGTTTTTT
>few|TRBD2|TRBJ2-1|TRBV2
CASGRTSGRSNEQFF
TGTGCCAGCGGACGGACTAGCGGGAGGTCGAATGAGCAGTTCTTC
>-|-|TRBJ2-3|TRBV12-3/TRBV12-4
CASSSWAGGPDTQYF
TGTGCCAGCAGTTCATGGGCGGGCGGGCCAGATACGCAGTATTTT
>few|TRBD2|TRBJ2-5|TRBV6-5
CASSSQLAGAGETQYF
TGTGCCAGCAGTTCCCAACTAGCGGGAGCGGGGGAGACCCAGTACTTC
>many|TRBD2|TRBJ2-2|TRBV20-1
CSARPLAGVAGELFF
TGCAGTGCTAGACCCCTAGCGGGAGTCGCCGGGGAGCTGTTTTTT
>-|TRBD2|TRBJ2-2|TRBV9
CASTPGLAGSDTGELFF
TGTGCCAGCACTCCGGGACTAGCGGGAAGTGACACCGGGGAGCTGTTTTTT
>few|TRBD2|TRBJ2-3|TRBV20-1
CSARGGAGGPTDTQYF
TGCAGTGCTAGAGGTGGTGCGGGAGGCCCCACAGATACGCAGTATTTT
>few|TRBD2|TRBJ2-5|TRBV5-1
CASSPGASGGPPETQYF
TGCGCCAGCAGCCCCGGGGCTAGCGGGGGACCCCCCGAGACCCAGTACTTC